This TCR beta chain was found in a study of post-analysis software for immune sequencing data. Study-level background: Relapsing-remitting, secondary progressive and progressive-relapsing multiple sclerosis were all included among the disease courses. Regarding the study as a whole: Batch-mates among the samples co-clustered strongly by F measure. When compared against controls, multiple sclerosis patients showed significantly lower normalized Chao1 diversity.

Unique molecular identifiers had been added to the TCR beta cDNA libraries. MiXCR, applied by TCRdb to the PCR reads, yields one record per CDR3 protein. Among fewer than 600,000 distinct CDR3 sequences listed, around 40% were seen once. Of note for this clonotype: Antigen unknown.

What was sequenced was blood. This TCR derives from a girl aged 10 to 17 with multiple sclerosis.

The CDR3 spells CASSSKVGETQYF. The CDR3 bases are TGTGCCAGCAGCTCTAAGGTGGGAGAGACCCAGTACTTC. The chain combines TRBV7-2 with TRBJ2-5, with D uncertain. Trimming removed 4 bases from V and 4 bases from J, with 10 bases in between. CDR1 and CDR2 (germline): SGHTA, FQGNSA. The length of the CDR3 is 13 residues.